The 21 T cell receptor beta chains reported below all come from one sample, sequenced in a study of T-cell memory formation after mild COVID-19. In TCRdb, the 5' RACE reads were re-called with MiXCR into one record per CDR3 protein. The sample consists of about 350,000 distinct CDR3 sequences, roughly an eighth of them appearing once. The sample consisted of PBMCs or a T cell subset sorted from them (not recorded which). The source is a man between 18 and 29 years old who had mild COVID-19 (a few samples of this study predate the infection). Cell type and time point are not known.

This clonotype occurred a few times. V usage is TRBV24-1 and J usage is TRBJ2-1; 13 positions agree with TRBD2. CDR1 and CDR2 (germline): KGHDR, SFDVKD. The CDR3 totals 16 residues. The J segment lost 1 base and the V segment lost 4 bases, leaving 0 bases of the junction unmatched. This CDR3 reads CATSETSGGSYNEQFF. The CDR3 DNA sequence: TGTGCCACCAGTGAGACTAGCGGGGGGTCCTACAATGAGCAGTTCTTC.

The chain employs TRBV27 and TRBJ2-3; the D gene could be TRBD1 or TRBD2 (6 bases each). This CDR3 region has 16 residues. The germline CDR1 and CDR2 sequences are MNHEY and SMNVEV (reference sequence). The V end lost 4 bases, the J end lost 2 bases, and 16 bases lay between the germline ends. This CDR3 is CASSSMRGTYTDTQYF. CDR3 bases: TGTGCCAGCAGTTCCATGAGGGGGACTTACACAGATACGCAGTATTTT.

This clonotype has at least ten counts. The CDR3 spells CSVEGYLARGSYNEQFF. The CDR3 DNA follows: TGCAGCGTTGAAGGCTATCTCGCGAGGGGCTCCTACAATGAGCAGTTCTTC. The V and J genes are TRBV29-1 and TRBJ2-1; D may correspond to TRBD1 or TRBD2 (5 bases each). CDR3 size: 17 residues. With 1 base removed from V and 0 bases from J, the gap between germline ends came to 16 bases. The germline V gene has CDR1 SQVTM and CDR2 ANQGSEA.

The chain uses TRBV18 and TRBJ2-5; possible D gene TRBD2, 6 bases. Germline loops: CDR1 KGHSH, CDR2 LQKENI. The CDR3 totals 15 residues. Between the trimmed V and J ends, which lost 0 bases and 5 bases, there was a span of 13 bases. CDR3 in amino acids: CASSPPAGGRETQYF. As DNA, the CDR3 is TGTGCCAGCTCACCACCGGCCGGAGGGAGGGAGACCCAGTACTTC. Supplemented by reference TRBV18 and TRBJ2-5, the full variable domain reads NAGVMQNPRHLVRRRGQEARLRCSPMKGHSHVYWYRQLPEEGLKFMVYLQKENIIDESGMPKERFSAEFPKEGPSILRIQQVVRGDSAAYFCASSPPAGGRETQYFGPGTRLLVL.

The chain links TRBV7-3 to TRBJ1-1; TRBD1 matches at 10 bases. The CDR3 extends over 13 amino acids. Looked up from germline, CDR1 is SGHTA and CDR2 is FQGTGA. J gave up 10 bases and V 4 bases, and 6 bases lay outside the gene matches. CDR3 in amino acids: CASSSQTGGPAFF. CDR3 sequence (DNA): TGTGCCAGCAGCTCACAGACAGGGGGCCCAGCTTTCTTT.

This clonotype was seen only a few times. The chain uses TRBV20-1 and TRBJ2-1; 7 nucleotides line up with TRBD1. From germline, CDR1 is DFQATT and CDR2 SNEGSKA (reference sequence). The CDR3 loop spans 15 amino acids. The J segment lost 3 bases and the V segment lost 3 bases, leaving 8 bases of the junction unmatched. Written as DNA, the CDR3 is TGCAGTGCTAGGCAACAGGGGCGAAGCTACAATGAGCAGTTCTTC. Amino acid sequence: CSARQQGRSYNEQFF.

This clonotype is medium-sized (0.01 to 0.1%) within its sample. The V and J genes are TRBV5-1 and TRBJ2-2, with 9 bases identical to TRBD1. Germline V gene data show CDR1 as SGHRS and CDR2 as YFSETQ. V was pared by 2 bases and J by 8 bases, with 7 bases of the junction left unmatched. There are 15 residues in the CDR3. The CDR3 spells CASSFRTGATGELFF. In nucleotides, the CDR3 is TGCGCCAGCAGCTTCCGGACAGGGGCGACTGGGGAGCTGTTTTTT. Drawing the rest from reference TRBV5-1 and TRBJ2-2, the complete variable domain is KAGVTQTPRYLIKTRGQQVTLSCSPISGHRSVSWYQQTPGQGLQFLFEYFSETQRNKGNFPGRFSGRQFSNSRSEMNVSTLELGDSALYLCASSFRTGATGELFFGEGSRLTVL.

CDR3 region: CAWSDHRVLYEQYF. The CDR3 coding sequence is TGTGCCTGGAGTGACCACAGGGTTTTATACGAGCAGTACTTC. The chain recombines TRBV30 with TRBJ2-7, with D tentatively TRBD1 (6 bases). CDR1 GTSNPN and CDR2 SVGIG come from the germline V gene (reference sequence). The CDR3 contains 14 residues. The V and J ends lost 1 base and 4 bases respectively, with 14 bases between them.

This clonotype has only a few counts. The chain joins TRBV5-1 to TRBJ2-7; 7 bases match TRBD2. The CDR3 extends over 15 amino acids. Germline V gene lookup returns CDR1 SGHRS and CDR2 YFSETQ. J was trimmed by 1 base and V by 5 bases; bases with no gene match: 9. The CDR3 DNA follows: TGCGCCAGCAGTGGGGGGGATCAAATTTCCTACGAGCAGTACTTC. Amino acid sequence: CASSGGDQISYEQYF.

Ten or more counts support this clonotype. CDR3 DNA sequence: TGCAGTGCCGGCACGGGACAGGGCCAGCCCCAGCATTTT. It yields the protein CSAGTGQGQPQHF. The chain links TRBV20-1 to TRBJ1-5; 9 nucleotides match TRBD1. V dropped 6 bases and J dropped 7; count of bases not matched to a gene: 7. Germline assignment: CDR1 DFQATT and CDR2 SNEGSKA (reference sequence). The CDR3 loop spans 13 amino acids.

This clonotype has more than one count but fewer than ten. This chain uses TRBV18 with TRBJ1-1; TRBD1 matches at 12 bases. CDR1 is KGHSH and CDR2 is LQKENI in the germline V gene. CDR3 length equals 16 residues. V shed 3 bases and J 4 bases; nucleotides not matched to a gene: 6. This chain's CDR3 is CASSPGTGGFGTEAFF. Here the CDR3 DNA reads TGTGCCAGCTCACCTGGGACAGGGGGCTTCGGCACTGAAGCTTTCTTT.

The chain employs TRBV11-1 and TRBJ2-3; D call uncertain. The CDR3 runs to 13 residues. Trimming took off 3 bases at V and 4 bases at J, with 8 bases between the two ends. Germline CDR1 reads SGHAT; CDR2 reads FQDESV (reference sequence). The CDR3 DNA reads TGTGCCAGCAGCTTCGCCCCCCCAGATACGCAGTATTTT. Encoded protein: CASSFAPPDTQYF.

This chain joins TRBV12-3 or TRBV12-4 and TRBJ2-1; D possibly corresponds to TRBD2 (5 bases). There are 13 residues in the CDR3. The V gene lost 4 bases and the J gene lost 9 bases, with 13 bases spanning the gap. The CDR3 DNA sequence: TGTGCCAGCAGTTCGGAACTAGTTCGTGAGCAGTTCTTC. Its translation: CASSSELVREQFF.

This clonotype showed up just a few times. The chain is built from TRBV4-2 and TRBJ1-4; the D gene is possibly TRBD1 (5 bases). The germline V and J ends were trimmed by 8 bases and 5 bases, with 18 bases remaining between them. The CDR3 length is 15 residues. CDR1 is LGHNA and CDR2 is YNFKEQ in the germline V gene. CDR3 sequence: CASQVRAGSNEKLFF. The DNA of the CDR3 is TGTGCCAGCCAAGTCCGGGCAGGGTCGAATGAAAAACTGTTTTTT.

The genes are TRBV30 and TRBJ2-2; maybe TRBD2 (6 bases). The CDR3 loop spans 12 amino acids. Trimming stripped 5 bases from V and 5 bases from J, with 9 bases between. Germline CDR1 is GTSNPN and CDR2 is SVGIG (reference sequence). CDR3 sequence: CAWQGLTGELFF. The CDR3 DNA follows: TGTGCCTGGCAAGGACTAACCGGGGAGCTGTTTTTT.

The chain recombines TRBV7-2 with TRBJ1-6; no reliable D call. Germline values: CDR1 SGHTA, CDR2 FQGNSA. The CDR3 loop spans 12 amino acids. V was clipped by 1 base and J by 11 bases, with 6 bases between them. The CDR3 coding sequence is TGTGCCAGCAGCTTAGGTGGCCCACCCCTCCACTTT. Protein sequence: CASSLGGPPLHF.

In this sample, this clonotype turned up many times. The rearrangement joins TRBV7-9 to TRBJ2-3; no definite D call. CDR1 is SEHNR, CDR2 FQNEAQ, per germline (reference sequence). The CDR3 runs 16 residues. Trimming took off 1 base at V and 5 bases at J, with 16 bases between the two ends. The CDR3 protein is CASSLVSFGPKDTQYF. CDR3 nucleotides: TGTGCCAGCAGCTTAGTCTCGTTCGGGCCAAAAGATACGCAGTATTTT.

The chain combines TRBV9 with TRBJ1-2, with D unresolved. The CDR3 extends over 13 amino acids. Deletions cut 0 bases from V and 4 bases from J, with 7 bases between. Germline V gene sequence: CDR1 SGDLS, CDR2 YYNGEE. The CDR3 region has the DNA TGTGCCAGCAGCGTAGGAGGAGCCTATGGCTACACCTTC. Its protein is CASSVGGAYGYTF.

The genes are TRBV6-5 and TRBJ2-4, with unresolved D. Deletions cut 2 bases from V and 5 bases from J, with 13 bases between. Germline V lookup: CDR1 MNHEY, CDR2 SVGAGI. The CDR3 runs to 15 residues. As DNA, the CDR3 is TGTGCCAGCAGTTACACAGAGAATGGTGAAAACATTCAGTACTTC. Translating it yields CASSYTENGENIQYF.

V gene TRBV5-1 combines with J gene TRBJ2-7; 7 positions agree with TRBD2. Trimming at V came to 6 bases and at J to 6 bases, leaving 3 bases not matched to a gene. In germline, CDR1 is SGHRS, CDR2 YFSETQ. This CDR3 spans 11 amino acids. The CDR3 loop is CASTSGGEQYF. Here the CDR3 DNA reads TGCGCCAGCACCTCGGGGGGCGAGCAGTACTTC.

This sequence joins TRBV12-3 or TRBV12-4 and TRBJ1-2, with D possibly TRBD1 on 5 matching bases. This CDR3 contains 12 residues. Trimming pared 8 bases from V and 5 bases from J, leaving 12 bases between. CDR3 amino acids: CASHHGGYGYTF. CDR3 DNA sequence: TGTGCCAGCCATCACGGGGGGTATGGCTACACCTTC.